This T cell receptor beta chain came from a study of blood T cell repertoires in COVID-19. The CDR3 contains 14 residues. Per germline, CDR1 LNHDA and CDR2 SQIVND (reference sequence). Trimming removed 1 base from V and 2 bases from J, with 8 bases in between. As originally analysed: Researchers report that nucleated cell counts were estimated from reference gene primer amplification. Libraries were prepared by immunoSEQ multiplex PCR; TCRdb keeps only in-frame clonotypes and omits some of them. The V and J calls and the clone size are those of that table, but D and trimming were determined from the DNA. The table shows about 180,000 clones, with about 82% occurring only once. With regard to this clone: This CDR3 is also generated by other DNA sequences in the sample.

V and J are TRBV19 and TRBJ1-1; TRBD1 is a possible D gene (5 bases). Sequenced material: peripheral blood. This TCR derives from a man aged 45 to 65 with active or convalescent COVID-19. CDR3 bases: TGTGCCAGTAGTATAGGAAGGGGTAACACTGAAGCTTTCTTT. Translating gives CASSIGRGNTEAFF.